A single T cell receptor (beta chain) is shown here with its context. Its cognate antigen is unknown. Primers: 60 Vbeta forward and 13 Jbeta reverse. The protocol was immunoSEQ multiplex PCR, while the TCRdb copy is restricted to in-frame clones and leaves out a portion. The sample records 140,000 or so clones, roughly 79% being singletons. This sample is part of a study of cytomegalovirus exposure and HLA in healthy donors. In the study overall: There were some 81 million unique TCRs (from HLA-typed donors) in an early data release.

The CDR3 totals 14 residues. With 3 bases removed from V and 2 bases from J, the gap between germline ends came to 10 bases. CDR1 is SNHLY and CDR2 is FYNNEI in the germline V gene. Study-wide results and limits: Some V segments could not be told apart, so they were left out, TRBV6-2 and TRBV6-3 among them. It was likely that a cluster of highly shared sequence variants was a sequencing artifact. A later analysis by the authors found several of the most significant clusters apparently linked to common viral pathogens.

The sequence came from a woman in her twenties or thirties in good health and CMV-seronegative. The J gene is TRBJ1-2, the V gene TRBV2; D perhaps matches TRBD1 (5 bases). Sequencing was performed on PBMCs. The CDR3 here is CASSDQGGNYGYTF. CDR3 nucleotides: TGTGCCAGCAGTGATCAGGGAGGAAACTATGGCTACACCTTC.